The source of this TCR beta chain is a study of T cells in Graves' hyperthyroidism and ophthalmopathy. Points from the study as a whole: Most expanded thyroid clonotypes above 0.001 recurred in blood. Using 13 V-J features, a model discriminated ophthalmopathy from stable hyperthyroidism.

Uncontrolled infection, other autoimmune disease, pregnancy or lactation excluded patients. Diagnoses were established using clinical symptoms, serum thyroxine and TRAb, thyroid ultrasound and orbital computed tomography. TCR beta CDR3 regions were amplified from RNA transcripts. A set of HTBI primers served as the primers for a first-round RT-PCR of the TCR CDR3. In TCRdb, the multiplex PCR reads were re-called with MiXCR into one record per CDR3 protein. The sample has roughly 510,000 distinct CDR3 sequences; about 45% are singletons. The table lists this clonotype with many counts. Its antigen is unknown. Input material: peripheral blood or thyroid tissue (not recorded which). The TCR sequence derives from an adult woman with Graves' disease, either hyperthyroidism or ophthalmopathy (not recorded which).

CDR3 region: CASRQAGTGGNQPQHF. CDR3 sequence (DNA): TGTGCCAGTCGTCAAGCCGGGACAGGGGGCAATCAGCCCCAGCATTTT. The chain links TRBV19 to TRBJ1-5; 10 bases match TRBD1. Trimming at V came to 8 bases and at J to 2 bases, leaving 9 bases not matched to a gene. This CDR3 comprises 16 residues. The germline gives CDR1 LNHDA, CDR2 SQIVND (reference sequence).